This T cell receptor beta chain emerged from a study of blood T cell repertoires in COVID-19. Study processing details: Reference gene primer amplification in the assay estimated nucleated cell counts. The method was immunoSEQ multiplex PCR; TCRdb's version includes in-frame clones alone and lacks a portion of them. D and trimming were read from the DNA, whereas the V and J calls and clone size are those reported in that table. The top ten clones hold 1.5% to 2% of a sample with fewer than 600,000 clones, roughly 88% of them seen once. The sequence came from a woman in her thirties or forties who had recovered from COVID-19. Sequencing used PBMCs or T cells enriched from blood (not recorded which).

CDR3 DNA sequence: TGTGCCAGCAGCTTGACAGGGGGCTTGGGCACTGAAGCTTTCTTT. Protein product: CASSLTGGLGTEAFF. The rearrangement joins TRBV5-4 to TRBJ1-1; 9 bases are a match to TRBD1. Germline values: CDR1 SGHNT, CDR2 YYREEE (reference sequence). The V and J ends lost 1 base and 4 bases, in that order; junction bases with no gene match: 5. This CDR3 is built from 15 residues.